One and the same sample provided the 22 T cell receptor beta chains below, sequenced in a study of cytomegalovirus exposure and HLA in healthy donors. A multiplex PCR was run with 60 Vbeta primers and 13 Jbeta primers. Assay: immunoSEQ multiplex PCR; the TCRdb copy retains only in-frame clones and omits some. The sample lists about 150,000 clones; roughly four fifths were seen once. The material sequenced was PBMCs. The receptors originated from a young man in good health and CMV-seropositive.

V and J are TRBV28 and TRBJ1-5, with 8 bases identical to TRBD1. This CDR3 is 17 amino acids long. With V trimmed by 3 bases and J by 5 bases, 12 bases remained unmatched. Germline CDR1 is MDHEN and CDR2 is SYDVKM. The CDR3 bases are TGTGCCAGCAGTTTCTCCGAGGACAGGGTGGAATATCAGCCCCAGCATTTT. Translation: CASSFSEDRVEYQPQHF. Drawing the rest from reference TRBV28 and TRBJ1-5, the complete variable domain is DVKVTQSSRYLVKRTGEKVFLECVQDMDHENMFWYRQDPGLGLRLIYFSYDVKMKEKGDIPEGYSVSREKKERFSLILESASTNQTSMYLCASSFSEDRVEYQPQHFGDGTRLSIL.

The chain recombines TRBV9 with TRBJ2-1; the match to TRBD1 covers 10 bases. The V and J ends lost 4 bases and 1 base, in that order; junction bases with no gene match: 11. The CDR3 extends over 18 amino acids. Germline CDR1 SGDLS, CDR2 YYNGEE. CDR3 sequence: CASSPTTPGQGSYNEQFF. The CDR3 region has the DNA TGTGCCAGCAGCCCAACGACACCGGGACAGGGGTCCTACAATGAGCAGTTCTTC.

The genes are TRBV15 and TRBJ1-2; TRBD1 might be the D (5 bases). CDR1 and CDR2 (germline): LNHNV, YYDKDF (reference sequence). The CDR3 length is 15 residues. Trimming removed 5 bases at V and 1 base at J, with 14 bases between. This CDR3 reads CATSSRQRYNYGYTF. The CDR3 bases are TGTGCCACCAGCTCCAGACAGAGATATAACTATGGCTACACCTTC.

This rearrangement joins TRBV28 to TRBJ1-2; D is uncertain. CDR1 MDHEN and CDR2 SYDVKM come from the germline V gene. Trimming cost V 4 bases and J 4 bases, with 10 bases left between them. CDR3 length equals 13 residues. The CDR3 nucleotides read TGTGCCAGCAGTTCCACTAACCTCTATGGCTACACCTTC. This gives the protein CASSSTNLYGYTF.

The DNA of the CDR3 is TGTGCCAGCAGCTTGGGTATGTCAGGCAATCAGCCCCAGCATTTT. Translated, it gives CASSLGMSGNQPQHF. The rearrangement links TRBV5-6 to TRBJ1-5; D is ambiguous. Looked up from germline, CDR1 is SGHDT and CDR2 is YYEEEE. Trimming pared 0 bases from V and 2 bases from J, leaving 9 bases between. The CDR3 runs to 15 residues.

The chain employs TRBV19 and TRBJ1-1; 8 bases are shared with TRBD1. Unmatched junction bases numbered 9, after V lost 3 bases and J lost 0 bases. Per the germline V gene, CDR1 is LNHDA and CDR2 is SQIVND (reference sequence). CDR3 length equals 17 residues. CDR3 amino acids: CASSIYGRGRMNTEAFF. CDR3 bases: TGTGCCAGTAGTATTTATGGCAGGGGGCGGATGAACACTGAAGCTTTCTTT.

CDR3 sequence (DNA): TGTGCCACCGAGGGACTAGCGCCTTACAATGAGCAGTTCTTC. Translation gives CATEGLAPYNEQFF. The chain uses TRBV2 and TRBJ2-1; TRBD2 agrees at 10 bases. Germline V lookup: CDR1 SNHLY, CDR2 FYNNEI. The CDR3 has 14 amino acids. Trimming at V came to 10 bases and at J to 4 bases, leaving 7 bases not matched to a gene.

This clone was found many times. The rearrangement links TRBV6-4 to TRBJ1-1, with 7 bases lining up with TRBD1. CDR1 and CDR2 from the germline V gene are MRHNA and SNTAGT. Trimming cost V 3 bases and J 0 bases; bases outside gene matches: 4. This CDR3 comprises 15 residues. CDR3 nucleotides: TGTGCCAGCAGTGAAACAGGGGACATGAACACTGAAGCTTTCTTT. It encodes CASSETGDMNTEAFF.

V gene TRBV16 combines with J gene TRBJ1-2; 7 bases align to TRBD1. J lost 4 bases, V lost 0 bases, and 5 bases had no gene match. The CDR3 extends over 15 amino acids. Germline V lookup: CDR1 KGHSY, CDR2 FQNENV. The CDR3 reads CASSQSSQGTYGYTF. The CDR3 nucleotides are TGTGCCAGCAGCCAATCGTCACAGGGGACCTATGGCTACACCTTC.

The chain employs TRBV9 and TRBJ2-3, with a possible D match to TRBD2 (5 bases). Germline V lookup: CDR1 SGDLS, CDR2 YYNGEE. V lost 2 bases to trimming and J lost 1 base, with 8 bases between them. The CDR3 totals 14 residues. The CDR3 DNA reads as TGTGCCAGCAGCGTGGGCGGGCGCACAGATACGCAGTATTTT. Translation: CASSVGGRTDTQYF.

In its sample, this clone was seen once. This chain links TRBV18 with TRBJ1-1; 11 nucleotides match TRBD1. CDR3 length: 16 amino acids. The J segment lost 5 bases and the V segment lost 2 bases, leaving 7 bases of the junction unmatched. In germline, CDR1 is KGHSH, CDR2 LQKENI. CDR3 bases: TGTGCCAGCTCACCAATAGGACAGGGGGCAAAAACTGAAGCTTTCTTT. Translating it yields CASSPIGQGAKTEAFF.

The gene calls are TRBV19 and TRBJ2-7; 11 bases match TRBD1. The germline CDR1 and CDR2 sequences are LNHDA and SQIVND (reference sequence). Trimming removed 5 bases from V and 2 bases from J; junction bases left unmatched: 8. This CDR3 comprises 16 residues. The CDR3 region is CASSRTGGLTPYEQYF. CDR3 sequence (DNA): TGTGCCAGTAGTCGGACAGGGGGCCTGACCCCCTACGAGCAGTACTTC.

The chain recombines TRBV2 with TRBJ1-2; D not resolved. The germline V and J ends were trimmed by 7 bases and 4 bases, with 19 bases remaining between them. The CDR3 is made up of 15 amino acids. Per the germline V gene, CDR1 is SNHLY and CDR2 is FYNNEI. The CDR3 is CASIETGSAGYGYTF. DNA for the CDR3: TGTGCCAGCATCGAAACGGGGTCAGCAGGCTATGGCTACACCTTC.

The V call is TRBV18, the J call TRBJ1-2, with D possibly being TRBD1 (6 bases). Trimming cost V 3 bases and J 6 bases, with 11 bases left between them. This CDR3 contains 13 residues. From germline, CDR1 is KGHSH and CDR2 LQKENI. The CDR3 coding sequence is TGTGCCAGCTCACCGGTCAGGGGAGATGGCTACACCTTC. Translated, it gives CASSPVRGDGYTF.

The chain uses TRBV27 and TRBJ2-7; D is uncertain. V was shortened by 4 bases and J by 3 bases, with 13 bases between the two germline ends. The CDR3 has 14 amino acids. Germline lookup yields CDR1 MNHEY and CDR2 SMNVEV (reference sequence). The CDR3 bases are TGTGCCAGCAGTTACTCCCGACTGGGCTACGAGCAGTACTTC. Protein product: CASSYSRLGYEQYF.

The gene calls are TRBV2 and TRBJ2-7, with D possibly TRBD2 on 5 matching bases. CDR3 size: 14 residues. The germline V gene has CDR1 SNHLY and CDR2 FYNNEI. The V and J ends lost 6 bases and 2 bases respectively, with 14 bases between them. CDR3 amino acids: CASRGSGNPYEQYF. In nucleotides, the CDR3 is TGTGCCAGCAGGGGGTCGGGGAACCCCTACGAGCAGTACTTC.

The rearrangement links TRBV4-1 to TRBJ1-1; a weak D match, TRBD1 (6 bases). The V end lost 0 bases, the J end lost 5 bases, and 13 bases lay between the germline ends. Germline values: CDR1 MGHRA, CDR2 YSYEKL. The CDR3 spans 15 residues. CDR3 amino acids: CASSQDSRGRTEAFF. CDR3 nucleotides: TGCGCCAGCAGCCAAGATTCCAGGGGAAGGACTGAAGCTTTCTTT.

The chain has TRBV7-2 and TRBJ1-2; 10 positions match TRBD1. The CDR3 consists of 16 residues. Per the germline V gene, CDR1 is SGHTA and CDR2 is FQGNSA. With 4 bases clipped from V and 2 bases from J, the junction kept 7 bases outside the gene matches. The CDR3 spells CASSSRGGQGNYGYTF. The CDR3 region has the DNA TGTGCCAGCAGCTCTCGTGGGGGACAGGGGAACTATGGCTACACCTTC.

The chain links TRBV4-1 to TRBJ2-1, with a tentative D call TRBD2 (6 bases). Germline loops: CDR1 MGHRA, CDR2 YSYEKL. V lost 0 bases and J lost 2, with 8 bases in between. The CDR3 extends over 15 amino acids. CDR3 sequence reads: CASSQDGGTYNEQFF. Here the CDR3 DNA reads TGCGCCAGCAGCCAAGACGGCGGGACCTACAATGAGCAGTTCTTC.

CDR3 coding DNA: TGTGCCAGCAGCAGGACTAGCGGGGCTTTTGAGCAGTACTTC. It specifies CASSRTSGAFEQYF. The gene calls are TRBV5-4 and TRBJ2-7; TRBD2 matches 12 bases. V shed 4 bases, J shed 7 bases, and the junction held 6 bases outside the gene matches. The CDR3 is 14 amino acids. Germline assignment: CDR1 SGHNT and CDR2 YYREEE (reference sequence).

V and J are TRBV7-2 and TRBJ1-5, with unresolved D. The CDR3 extends over 14 amino acids. V lost 1 base and J lost 1, with 5 bases in between. The V gene's germline CDR1 is SGHTA and CDR2 FQGNSA. The CDR3 loop reads CASSLDSSNQPQHF. The CDR3 DNA is TGTGCCAGCAGCTTAGACAGCAGCAATCAGCCCCAGCATTTT.

V usage is TRBV28 and J usage is TRBJ2-7; 7 positions match TRBD1. The V and J ends lost 6 bases and 1 base, in that order; junction bases with no gene match: 9. Germline lookup yields CDR1 MDHEN and CDR2 SYDVKM. The CDR3 covers 15 residues. In nucleotides, the CDR3 is TGTGCCAGCAGGTCCTCCGGGACAGCTTCCTACGAGCAGTACTTC. Amino acid sequence: CASRSSGTASYEQYF. The full variable domain, in which reference TRBV28 and TRBJ2-7 provide the parts outside the CDR3, is DVKVTQSSRYLVKRTGEKVFLECVQDMDHENMFWYRQDPGLGLRLIYFSYDVKMKEKGDIPEGYSVSREKKERFSLILESASTNQTSMYLCASRSSGTASYEQYFGPGTRLTVT.